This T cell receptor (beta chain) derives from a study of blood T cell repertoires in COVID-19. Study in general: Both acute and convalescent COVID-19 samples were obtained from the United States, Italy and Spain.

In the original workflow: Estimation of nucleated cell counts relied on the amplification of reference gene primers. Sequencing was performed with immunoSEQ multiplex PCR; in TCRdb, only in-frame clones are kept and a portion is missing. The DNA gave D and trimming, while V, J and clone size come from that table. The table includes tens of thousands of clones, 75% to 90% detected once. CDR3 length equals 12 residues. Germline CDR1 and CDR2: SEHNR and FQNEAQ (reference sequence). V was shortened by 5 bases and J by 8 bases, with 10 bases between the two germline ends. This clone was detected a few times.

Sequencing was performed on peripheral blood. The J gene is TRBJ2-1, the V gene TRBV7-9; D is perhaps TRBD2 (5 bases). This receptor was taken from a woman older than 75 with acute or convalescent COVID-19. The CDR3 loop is CASSPLGYEQFF. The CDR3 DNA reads TGTGCCAGCAGCCCACTAGGATATGAGCAGTTCTTC.